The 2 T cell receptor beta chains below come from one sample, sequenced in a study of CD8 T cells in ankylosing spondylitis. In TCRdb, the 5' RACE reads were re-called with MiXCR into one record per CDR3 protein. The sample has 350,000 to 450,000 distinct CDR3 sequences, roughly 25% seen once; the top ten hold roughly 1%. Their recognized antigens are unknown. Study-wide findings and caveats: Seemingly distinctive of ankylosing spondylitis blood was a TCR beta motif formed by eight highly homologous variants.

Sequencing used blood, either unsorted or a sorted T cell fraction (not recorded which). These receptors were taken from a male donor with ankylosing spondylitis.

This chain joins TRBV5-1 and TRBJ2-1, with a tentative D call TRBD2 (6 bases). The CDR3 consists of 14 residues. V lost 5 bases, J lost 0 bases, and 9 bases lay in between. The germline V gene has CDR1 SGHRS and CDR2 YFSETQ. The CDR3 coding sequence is TGCGCCAGCAGGTTAGCGGACTCCTACAATGAGCAGTTCTTC. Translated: CASRLADSYNEQFF.

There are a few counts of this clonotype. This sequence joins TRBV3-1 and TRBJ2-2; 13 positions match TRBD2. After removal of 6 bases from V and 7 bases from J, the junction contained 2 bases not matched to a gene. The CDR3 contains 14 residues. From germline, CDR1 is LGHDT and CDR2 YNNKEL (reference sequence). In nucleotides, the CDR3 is TGTGCCAGCAGGACTAGCGGGAGGAACGGGGAGCTGTTTTTT. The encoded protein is CASRTSGRNGELFF.